This T cell receptor beta chain was sequenced during a study of early T cells in non-severe SARS-CoV-2 infection. Study summary: Bulk RNA from unsorted whole blood was sequenced; chains were unpaired.

Study-level results: Matching with VDJdb favored anti-spike CD8 responses (missing private and CD4 specificities).

A single record per CDR3 protein comes from TCRdb applying MiXCR to the 5' RACE reads. This table has roughly 100,000 distinct CDR3 sequences, about 15% appearing once. This CDR3 contains 17 residues. The table lists this clonotype with a few counts. Its antigen is currently unknown. Sequenced input: whole blood. The chain joins TRBV21-1 to TRBJ2-7; the table's D call of TRBD1 was not tested on the DNA. TRBV21-1 is a listed pseudogene. The receptor comes from an adult who was a healthcare worker with PCR-confirmed SARS-CoV-2 infection or an uninfected control (not recorded which). The CDR3 protein is CASSKGAGRGMGNEQYF. The CDR3 nucleotides read TGTGCCAGCAGCAAGGGTGCAGGCAGGGGGATGGGGAACGAGCAGTACTTC.